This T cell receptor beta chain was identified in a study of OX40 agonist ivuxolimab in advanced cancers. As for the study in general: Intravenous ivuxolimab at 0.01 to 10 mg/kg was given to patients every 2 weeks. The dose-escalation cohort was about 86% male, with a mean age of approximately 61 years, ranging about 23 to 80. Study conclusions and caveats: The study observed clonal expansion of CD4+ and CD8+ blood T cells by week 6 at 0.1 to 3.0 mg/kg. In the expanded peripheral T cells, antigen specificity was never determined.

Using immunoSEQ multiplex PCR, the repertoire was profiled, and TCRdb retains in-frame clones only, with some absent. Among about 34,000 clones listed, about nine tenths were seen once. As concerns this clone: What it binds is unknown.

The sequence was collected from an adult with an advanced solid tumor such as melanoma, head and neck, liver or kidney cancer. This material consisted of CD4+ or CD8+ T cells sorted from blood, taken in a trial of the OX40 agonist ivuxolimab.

The CDR3, as DNA: TGTGCCAGCAGTCGACAGGGGGGTACAACAGATACGCAGTATTTT. Translated, it gives CASSRQGGTTDTQYF. The chain couples TRBV6-5 to TRBJ2-3; 9 nucleotides line up with TRBD1. Germline CDR1 is MNHEY and CDR2 is SVGAGI. This CDR3 contains 15 residues. J lost 3 bases, V lost 5 bases, and 6 bases had no gene match.